The clone carrying this T cell receptor beta chain came up a few times. What it recognizes is unknown. TCRdb recomputed calls from the reads with MiXCR, one row per CDR3 protein. The sample contains some 300,000 distinct CDR3 sequences, roughly 13% of which appear only once. This sample is drawn from a study of T cell repertoires in cytomegalovirus infection. Looking at the study overall: CMV infection and matching HLA type were both indicated by public TCR beta signatures. Findings of the study overall: The response measured ex vivo was dominated by TCR beta clonotypes (HLA-C-restricted and CMV-specific).

Per the germline V gene, CDR1 is SGHRS and CDR2 is YFSETQ. The CDR3 is 16 residues long. V lost 0 bases to trimming and J lost 6 bases, with 18 bases between them. The sequencing sample was made of PBMCs. This sequence originates from a human donor in good health (CMV status not recorded). Some clones in this sample may be carry-over from other donors' samples. The chain recombines TRBV5-1 with TRBJ1-2; D ambiguous. In DNA, the CDR3 is TGCGCCAGCAGCTTGGTGGCAGATAGTTTACTCGATGGCTACACCTTC. It codes for CASSLVADSLLDGYTF.